The next 7 T cell receptor beta chains were all read from a single sample in a study of blood T cell repertoires in COVID-19. Measured with immunoSEQ multiplex PCR; TCRdb has only the in-frame clones, and not every one. The sample has tens of thousands of clones, around three quarters seen once. Sequenced: peripheral blood. The receptor set was obtained from a human donor in a cohort sampled during active COVID-19.

The chain uses TRBV11-3 and TRBJ2-7; weak D call: TRBD1 (5 bases). V gave up 0 bases and J gave up 2 bases, with 5 bases separating them. Germline CDR1 SGHNT, CDR2 YENEEA. The CDR3 consists of 13 residues. DNA of the CDR3: TGTGCCAGCAGCTTAGAGACAGCCTACGAGCAGTACTTC. Protein: CASSLETAYEQYF.

J is TRBJ1-2 and V is TRBV3-1 (or the pseudogene TRBV3-2); D is unclear. The CDR3 length is 14 residues. Trimming pared 3 bases from V and 8 bases from J, leaving 16 bases between. Germline V CDR1 and CDR2: LGHDT, YNNKEL (reference sequence). The DNA of the CDR3 is TGTGCCAGCAGCCACAAAAATCCGGGTTTCGGCTACACCTTC. Amino acid sequence: CASSHKNPGFGYTF.

This clone has only one observation. The chain uses TRBV7-8 and TRBJ2-7; D may be TRBD2 (6 bases). This CDR3 spans 13 amino acids. V lost 3 bases to trimming and J lost 3 bases, with 9 bases between them. Germline V lookup: CDR1 SGHVS, CDR2 FQNEAQ. Written as DNA, the CDR3 is TGTGCCAGCAGCTTCGGAGGGGACTACGAGCAGTACTTC. Protein sequence: CASSFGGDYEQYF.

The chain employs TRBV7-2 and TRBJ2-3, with D possibly matching TRBD2 (6 bases). V was cut by 3 bases and J by 0 bases, with 16 bases left in between. In germline, CDR1 is SGHTA, CDR2 FQGNSA. The CDR3 extends over 17 amino acids. Here the CDR3 DNA reads TGTGCCAGCAGCTTTAGCGGCCCTGGGCGGAGCACAGATACGCAGTATTTT. This translates into CASSFSGPGRSTDTQYF.

The chain is built from TRBV7-2 and TRBJ2-5; TRBD2 matches at 8 bases. Germline V gene lookup returns CDR1 SGHTA and CDR2 FQGNSA. Trimming cost V 5 bases and J 5 bases; bases outside gene matches: 7. The CDR3 length is 14 residues. The CDR3 reads CASSPGGPAETQYF. In nucleotides, the CDR3 is TGTGCCAGCAGCCCGGGGGGGCCGGCGGAGACCCAGTACTTC.

This rearrangement joins TRBV7-8 to TRBJ1-4; 7 bases line up with TRBD1. Germline CDR1 is SGHVS and CDR2 is FQNEAQ. The CDR3 contains 15 residues. Trimming cost V 5 bases and J 6 bases; bases outside gene matches: 9. The DNA of the CDR3 is TGTGCCAGCAGCACCCAAGGGGGCGCGGATGAAAAACTGTTTTTT. Its translation: CASSTQGGADEKLFF.

The chain combines TRBV9 with TRBJ2-2; TRBD1 aligns across 9 bases. The CDR3 covers 13 residues. The germline CDR1 and CDR2 sequences are SGDLS and YYNGEE. J was trimmed by 6 bases and V by 6 bases; bases with no gene match: 3. CDR3 protein: CASTDRGAGELFF. The CDR3 coding sequence is TGTGCCAGCACTGACAGGGGGGCCGGGGAGCTGTTTTTT.